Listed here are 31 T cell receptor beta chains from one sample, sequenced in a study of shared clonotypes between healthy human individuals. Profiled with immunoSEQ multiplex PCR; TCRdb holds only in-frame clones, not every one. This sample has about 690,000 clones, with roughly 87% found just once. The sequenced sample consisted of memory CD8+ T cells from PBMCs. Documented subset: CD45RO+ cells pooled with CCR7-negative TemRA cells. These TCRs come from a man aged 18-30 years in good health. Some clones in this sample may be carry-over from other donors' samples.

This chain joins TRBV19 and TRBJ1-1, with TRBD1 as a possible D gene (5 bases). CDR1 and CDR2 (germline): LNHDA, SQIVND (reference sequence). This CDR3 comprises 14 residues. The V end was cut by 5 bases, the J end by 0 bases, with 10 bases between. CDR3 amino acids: CASSWGALNTEAFF. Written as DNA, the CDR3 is TGTGCCAGTAGTTGGGGCGCCCTGAACACTGAAGCTTTCTTT.

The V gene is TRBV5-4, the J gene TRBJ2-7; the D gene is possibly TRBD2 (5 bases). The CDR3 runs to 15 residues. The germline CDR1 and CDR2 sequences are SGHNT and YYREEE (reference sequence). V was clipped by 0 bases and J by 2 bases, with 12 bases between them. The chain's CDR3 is CASSLAWERTYEQYF. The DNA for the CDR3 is TGTGCCAGCAGCTTGGCCTGGGAGCGGACCTACGAGCAGTACTTC. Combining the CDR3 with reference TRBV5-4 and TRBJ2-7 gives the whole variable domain ETGVTQSPTHLIKTRGQQVTLRCSSQSGHNTVSWYQQALGQGPQFIFQYYREEENGRGNFPPRFSGLQFPNYSSELNVNALELDDSALYLCASSLAWERTYEQYFGPGTRLTVT.

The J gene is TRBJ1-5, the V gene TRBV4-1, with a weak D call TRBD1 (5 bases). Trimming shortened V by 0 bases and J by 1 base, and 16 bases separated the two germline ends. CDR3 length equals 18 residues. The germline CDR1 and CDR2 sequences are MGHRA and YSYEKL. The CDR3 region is CASSQDPPGRRSNQPQHF. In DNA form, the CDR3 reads TGCGCCAGCAGCCAAGATCCCCCAGGGAGGCGAAGCAATCAGCCCCAGCATTTT.

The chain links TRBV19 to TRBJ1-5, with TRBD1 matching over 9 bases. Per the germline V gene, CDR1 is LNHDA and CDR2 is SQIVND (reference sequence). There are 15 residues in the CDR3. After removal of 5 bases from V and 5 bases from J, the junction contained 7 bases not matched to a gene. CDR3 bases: TGTGCCAGTAGTTGGCGTACAGGGGGCGATCAGCCCCAGCATTTT. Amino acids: CASSWRTGGDQPQHF.

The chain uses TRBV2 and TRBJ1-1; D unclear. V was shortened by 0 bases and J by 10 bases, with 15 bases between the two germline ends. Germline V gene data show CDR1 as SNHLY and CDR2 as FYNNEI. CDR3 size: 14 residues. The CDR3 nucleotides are TGTGCCAGCAGTGAAGCGCTTCGGGGTAGGGCAGCTTTCTTT. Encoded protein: CASSEALRGRAAFF.

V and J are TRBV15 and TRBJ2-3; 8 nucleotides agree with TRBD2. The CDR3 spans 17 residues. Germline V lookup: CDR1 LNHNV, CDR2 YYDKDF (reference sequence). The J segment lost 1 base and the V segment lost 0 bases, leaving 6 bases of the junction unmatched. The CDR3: CATSRDLALAGTDTQYF. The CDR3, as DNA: TGTGCCACCAGCAGAGATTTGGCACTAGCGGGCACAGATACGCAGTATTTT.

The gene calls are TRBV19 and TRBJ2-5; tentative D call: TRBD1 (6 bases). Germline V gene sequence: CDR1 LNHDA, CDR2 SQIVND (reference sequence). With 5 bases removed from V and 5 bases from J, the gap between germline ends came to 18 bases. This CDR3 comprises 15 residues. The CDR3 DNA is TGTGCCAGTAGTGGCTTCGAGACAGGTGGGGAGACCCAGTACTTC. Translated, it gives CASSGFETGGETQYF.

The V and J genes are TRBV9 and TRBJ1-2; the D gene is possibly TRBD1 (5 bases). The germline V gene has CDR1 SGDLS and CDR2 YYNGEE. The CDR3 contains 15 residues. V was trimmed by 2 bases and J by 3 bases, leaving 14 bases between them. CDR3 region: CASSVGREFDYGYTF. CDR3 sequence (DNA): TGTGCCAGCAGCGTTGGCAGGGAATTCGACTATGGCTACACCTTC.

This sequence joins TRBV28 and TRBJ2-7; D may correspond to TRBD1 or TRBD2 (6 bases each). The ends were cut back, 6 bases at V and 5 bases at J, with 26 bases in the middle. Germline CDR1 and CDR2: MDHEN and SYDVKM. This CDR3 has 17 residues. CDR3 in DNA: TGTGCCAGCAGGCTGACGGCCCCCCCTGGGGGGCCCCACGAGCAGTACTTC. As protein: CASRLTAPPGGPHEQYF.

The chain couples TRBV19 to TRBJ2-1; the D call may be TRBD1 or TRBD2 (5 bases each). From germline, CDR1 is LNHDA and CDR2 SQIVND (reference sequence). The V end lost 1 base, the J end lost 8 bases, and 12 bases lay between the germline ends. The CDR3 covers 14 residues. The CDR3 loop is CASSIAAGTYEQFF. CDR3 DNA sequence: TGTGCCAGTAGTATAGCCGCAGGGACGTATGAGCAGTTCTTC.

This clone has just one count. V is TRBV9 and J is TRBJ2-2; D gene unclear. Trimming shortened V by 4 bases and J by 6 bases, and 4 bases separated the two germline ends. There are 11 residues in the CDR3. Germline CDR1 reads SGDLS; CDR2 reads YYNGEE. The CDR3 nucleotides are TGTGCCAGCAGCACGGCCGGGGAGCTGTTTTTT. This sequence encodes CASSTAGELFF.

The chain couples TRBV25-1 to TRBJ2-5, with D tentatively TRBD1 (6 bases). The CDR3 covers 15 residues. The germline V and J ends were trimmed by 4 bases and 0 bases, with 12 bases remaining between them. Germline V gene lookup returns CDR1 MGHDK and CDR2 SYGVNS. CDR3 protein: CASSAYNRDQETQYF. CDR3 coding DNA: TGTGCCAGCAGTGCCTACAACAGGGACCAAGAGACCCAGTACTTC.

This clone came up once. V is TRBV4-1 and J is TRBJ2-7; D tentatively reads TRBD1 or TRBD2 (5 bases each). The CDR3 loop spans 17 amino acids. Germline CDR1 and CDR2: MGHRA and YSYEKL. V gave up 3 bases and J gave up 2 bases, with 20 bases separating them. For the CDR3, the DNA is TGCGCCAGCAGCCAGGTAACCGGGACGGTAGTACCCTACGAGCAGTACTTC. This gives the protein CASSQVTGTVVPYEQYF.

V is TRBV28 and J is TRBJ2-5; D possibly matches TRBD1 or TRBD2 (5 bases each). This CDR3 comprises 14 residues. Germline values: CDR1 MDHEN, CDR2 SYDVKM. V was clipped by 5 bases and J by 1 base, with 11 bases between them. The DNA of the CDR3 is TGTGCCAGCAGTCAATGGGGGTCCCAAGAGACCCAGTACTTC. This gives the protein CASSQWGSQETQYF.

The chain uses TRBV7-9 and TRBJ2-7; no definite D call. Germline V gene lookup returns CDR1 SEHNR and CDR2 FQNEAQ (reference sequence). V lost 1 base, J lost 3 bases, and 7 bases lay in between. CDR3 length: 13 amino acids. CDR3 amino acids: CASSLGSIYEQYF. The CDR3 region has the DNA TGTGCCAGCAGCTTAGGATCTATCTACGAGCAGTACTTC. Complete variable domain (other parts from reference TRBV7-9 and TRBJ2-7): DTGVSQNPRHKITKRGQNVTFRCDPISEHNRLYWYRQTLGQGPEFLTYFQNEAQLEKSRLLSDRFSAERPKGSFSTLEIQRTEQGDSAMYLCASSLGSIYEQYFGPGTRLTVT.

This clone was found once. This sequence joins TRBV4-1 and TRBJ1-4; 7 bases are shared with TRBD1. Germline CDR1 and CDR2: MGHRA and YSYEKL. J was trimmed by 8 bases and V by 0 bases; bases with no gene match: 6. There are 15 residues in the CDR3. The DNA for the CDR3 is TGCGCCAGCAGCCAAGATGAGGGGGCGTGGGAAAAACTGTTTTTT. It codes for CASSQDEGAWEKLFF.

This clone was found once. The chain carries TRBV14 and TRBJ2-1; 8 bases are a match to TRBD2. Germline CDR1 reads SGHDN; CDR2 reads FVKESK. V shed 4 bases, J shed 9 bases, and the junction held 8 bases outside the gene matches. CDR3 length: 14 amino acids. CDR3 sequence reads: CASSRRLAQTEQFF. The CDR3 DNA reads TGTGCCAGCAGCCGCCGACTAGCGCAAACTGAGCAGTTCTTC. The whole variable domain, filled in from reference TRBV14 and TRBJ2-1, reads EAGVTQFPSHSVIEKGQTVTLRCDPISGHDNLYWYRRVMGKEIKFLLHFVKESKQDESGMPNNRFLAERTGGTYSTLKVQPAELEDSGVYFCASSRRLAQTEQFFGPGTRLTVL.

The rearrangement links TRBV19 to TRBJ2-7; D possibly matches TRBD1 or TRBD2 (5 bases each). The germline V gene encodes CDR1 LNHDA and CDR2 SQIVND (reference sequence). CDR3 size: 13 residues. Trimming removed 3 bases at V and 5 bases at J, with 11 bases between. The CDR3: CASSMRGEDEQYF. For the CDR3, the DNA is TGTGCCAGTAGTATGAGGGGTGAGGACGAGCAGTACTTC. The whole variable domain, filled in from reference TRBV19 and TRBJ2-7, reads DGGITQSPKYLFRKEGQNVTLSCEQNLNHDAMYWYRQDPGQGLRLIYYSQIVNDFQKGDIAEGYSVSREKKESFPLTVTSAQKNPTAFYLCASSMRGEDEQYFGPGTRLTVT.

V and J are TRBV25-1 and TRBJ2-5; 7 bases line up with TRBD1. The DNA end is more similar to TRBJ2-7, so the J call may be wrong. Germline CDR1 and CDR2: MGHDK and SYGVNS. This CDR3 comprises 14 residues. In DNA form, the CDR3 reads TGTGCCAGCAGTGAATTAGGGGGCTACAACGAGCAGTACTTC. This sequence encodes CASSELGGYNEQYF.

CDR3 sequence reads: CASTPRTGELFF. CDR3 sequence (DNA): TGTGCCAGCACGCCCCGTACCGGGGAGCTGTTTTTT. The rearrangement links TRBV28 to TRBJ2-2; D gene unclear. Germline V CDR1 and CDR2: MDHEN, SYDVKM. Trimming removed 7 bases at V and 5 bases at J, with 8 bases between. The CDR3 is 12 residues long. Supplemented by reference TRBV28 and TRBJ2-2, the full variable domain reads DVKVTQSSRYLVKRTGEKVFLECVQDMDHENMFWYRQDPGLGLRLIYFSYDVKMKEKGDIPEGYSVSREKKERFSLILESASTNQTSMYLCASTPRTGELFFGEGSRLTVL.

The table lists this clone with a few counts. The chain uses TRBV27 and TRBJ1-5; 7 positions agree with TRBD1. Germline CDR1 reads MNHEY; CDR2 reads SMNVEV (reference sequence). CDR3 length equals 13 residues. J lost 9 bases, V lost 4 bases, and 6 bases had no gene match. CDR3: CASSSGQSRPQHF. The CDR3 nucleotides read TGTGCCAGCAGTTCGGGACAGTCCCGGCCCCAGCATTTT.

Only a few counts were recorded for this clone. The CDR3 nucleotides read TGCGCCAGCAGCCAACAACCGACCTACGAGCAGTACTTC. The encoded protein is CASSQQPTYEQYF. The rearrangement joins TRBV4-1 to TRBJ2-7; D gene uncertain. Germline V gene lookup returns CDR1 MGHRA and CDR2 YSYEKL. The CDR3 runs 13 residues. With 2 bases removed from V and 2 bases from J, the gap between germline ends came to 7 bases.

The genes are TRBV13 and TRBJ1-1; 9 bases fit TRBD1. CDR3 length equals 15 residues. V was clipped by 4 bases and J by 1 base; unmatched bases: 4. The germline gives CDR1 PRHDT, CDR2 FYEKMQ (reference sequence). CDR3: CASSSRDRANTEAFF. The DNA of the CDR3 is TGTGCCAGCAGCTCCCGGGACAGGGCGAACACTGAAGCTTTCTTT. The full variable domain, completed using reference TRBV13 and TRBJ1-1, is AAGVIQSPRHLIKEKRETATLKCYPIPRHDTVYWYQQGPGQDPQFLISFYEKMQSDKGSIPDRFSAQQFSDYHSELNMSSLELGDSALYFCASSSRDRANTEAFFGQGTRLTVV.

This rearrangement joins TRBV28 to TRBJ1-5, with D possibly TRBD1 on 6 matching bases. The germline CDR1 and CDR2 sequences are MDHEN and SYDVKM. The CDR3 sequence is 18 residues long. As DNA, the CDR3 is TGTGCTGTCCGTTCAACCGGGACATTTCTAATCGACAATCAGCCCCAGCATTTT. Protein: CAVRSTGTFLIDNQPQHF.

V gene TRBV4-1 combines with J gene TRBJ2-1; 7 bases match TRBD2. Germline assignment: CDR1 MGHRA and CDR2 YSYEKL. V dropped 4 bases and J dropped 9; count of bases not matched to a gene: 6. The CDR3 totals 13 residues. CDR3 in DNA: TGCGCCAGCAGCCCTGGGGAGGGTGGTGAGCAGTTCTTC. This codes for CASSPGEGGEQFF.

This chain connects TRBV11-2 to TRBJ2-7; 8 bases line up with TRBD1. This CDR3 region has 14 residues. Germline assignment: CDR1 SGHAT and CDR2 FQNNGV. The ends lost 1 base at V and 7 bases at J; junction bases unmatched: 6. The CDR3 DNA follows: TGTGCCAGCAGCTTAGTTCAGGGGGCGGTTGAGCAGTACTTC. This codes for CASSLVQGAVEQYF.

This CDR3 reads CASSPDRGTYEQYF. CDR3 coding DNA: TGTGCCAGTAGTCCGGACAGGGGTACCTACGAGCAGTACTTC. This chain uses TRBV19 with TRBJ2-7; 9 bases are a match to TRBD1. From germline, CDR1 is LNHDA and CDR2 SQIVND (reference sequence). Germline trimming cut 5 bases from V and 2 bases from J; bases unmatched to any gene: 4. This CDR3 has 14 residues.

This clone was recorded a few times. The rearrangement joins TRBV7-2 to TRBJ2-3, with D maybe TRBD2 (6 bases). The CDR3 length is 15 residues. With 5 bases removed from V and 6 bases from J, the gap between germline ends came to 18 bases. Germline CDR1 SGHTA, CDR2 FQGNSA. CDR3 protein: CASSPGLLWVDTQYF. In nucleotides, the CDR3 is TGTGCCAGCAGCCCAGGACTACTGTGGGTGGATACGCAGTATTTT.

The DNA for the CDR3 is TGTGCCAGCAGTGTGTCTAGCGGGAGGCCCTTTCAGGATACGCAGTATTTT. Its translation: CASSVSSGRPFQDTQYF. V is TRBV2 and J is TRBJ2-3; TRBD2 matches 11 bases. J lost 6 bases, V lost 4 bases, and 12 bases had no gene match. Germline V gene sequence: CDR1 SNHLY, CDR2 FYNNEI. There are 17 residues in the CDR3.

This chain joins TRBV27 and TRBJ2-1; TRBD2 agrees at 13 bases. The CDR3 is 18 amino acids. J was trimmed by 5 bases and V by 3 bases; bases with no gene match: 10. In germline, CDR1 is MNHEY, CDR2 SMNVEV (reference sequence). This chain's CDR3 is CASSFHPGLAGVDNEQFF. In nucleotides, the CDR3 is TGTGCCAGCAGTTTCCACCCCGGACTAGCGGGAGTTGACAATGAGCAGTTCTTC.

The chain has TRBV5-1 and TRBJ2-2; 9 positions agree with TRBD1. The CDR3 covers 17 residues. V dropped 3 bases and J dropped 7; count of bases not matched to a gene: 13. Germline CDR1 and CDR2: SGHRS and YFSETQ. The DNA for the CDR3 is TGCGCCAGCAGCTCGGCGGGCCGGACAGGGGTTGGCGGGGAGCTGTTTTTT. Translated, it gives CASSSAGRTGVGGELFF.